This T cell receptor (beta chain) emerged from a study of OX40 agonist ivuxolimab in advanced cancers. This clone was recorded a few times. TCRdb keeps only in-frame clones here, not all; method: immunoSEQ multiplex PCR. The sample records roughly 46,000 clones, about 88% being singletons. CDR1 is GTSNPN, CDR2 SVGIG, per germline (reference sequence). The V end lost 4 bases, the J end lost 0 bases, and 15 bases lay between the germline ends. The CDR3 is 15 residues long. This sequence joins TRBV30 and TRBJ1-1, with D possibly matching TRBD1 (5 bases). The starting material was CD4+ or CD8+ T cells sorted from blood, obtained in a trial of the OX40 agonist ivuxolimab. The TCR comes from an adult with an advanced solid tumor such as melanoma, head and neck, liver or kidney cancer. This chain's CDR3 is CAWMMGLDLNTEAFF. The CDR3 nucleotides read TGTGCCTGGATGATGGGGCTGGACTTGAACACTGAAGCTTTCTTT.